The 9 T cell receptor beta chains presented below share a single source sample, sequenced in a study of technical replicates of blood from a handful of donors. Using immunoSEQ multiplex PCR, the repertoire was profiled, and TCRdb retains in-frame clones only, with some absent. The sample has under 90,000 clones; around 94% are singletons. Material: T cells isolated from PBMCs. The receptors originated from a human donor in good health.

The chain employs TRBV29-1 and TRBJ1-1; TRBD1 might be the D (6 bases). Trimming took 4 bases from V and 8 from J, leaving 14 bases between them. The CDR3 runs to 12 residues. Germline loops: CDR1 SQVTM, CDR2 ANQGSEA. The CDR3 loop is CSVAGDPAEAFF. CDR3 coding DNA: TGCAGCGTTGCAGGGGACCCAGCCGAAGCTTTCTTT. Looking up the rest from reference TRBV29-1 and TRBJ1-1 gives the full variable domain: SAVISQKPSRDICQRGTSLTIQCQVDSQVTMMFWYRQQPGQSLTLIATANQGSEATYESGFVIDKFPISRPNLTFSTLTVSNMSPEDSSIYLCSVAGDPAEAFFGQGTRLTVV.

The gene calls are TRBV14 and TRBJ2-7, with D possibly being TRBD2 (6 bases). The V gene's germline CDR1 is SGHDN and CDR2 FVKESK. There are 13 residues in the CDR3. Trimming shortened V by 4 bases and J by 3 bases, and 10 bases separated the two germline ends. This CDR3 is CASSLGTVYEQYF. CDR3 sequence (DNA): TGTGCCAGCAGCCTCGGGACTGTCTACGAGCAGTACTTC.

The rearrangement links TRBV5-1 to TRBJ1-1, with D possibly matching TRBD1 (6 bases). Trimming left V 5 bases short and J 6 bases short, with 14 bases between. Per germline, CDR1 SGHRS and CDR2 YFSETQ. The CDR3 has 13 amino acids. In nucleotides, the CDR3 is TGCGCCAGCAGACTACAGGGTACTCCTGAAGCTTTCTTT. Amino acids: CASRLQGTPEAFF.

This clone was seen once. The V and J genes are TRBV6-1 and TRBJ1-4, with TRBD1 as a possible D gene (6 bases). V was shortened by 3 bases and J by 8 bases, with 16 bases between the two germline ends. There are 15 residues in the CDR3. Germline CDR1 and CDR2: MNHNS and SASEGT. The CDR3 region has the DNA TGTGCCAGCAGTGATTACAGGGATTCGGTGGAAAAACTGTTTTTT. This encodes CASSDYRDSVEKLFF.

Written as DNA, the CDR3 is TGTGCCAGCAGTTCCCTAGCGGGAGGTAGAAATGAGCAGTTCTTC. Its protein is CASSSLAGGRNEQFF. The chain is built from TRBV28 and TRBJ2-1; 11 bases are shared with TRBD2. V was pared by 4 bases and J by 7 bases, with 6 bases of the junction left unmatched. There are 15 residues in the CDR3. Germline V CDR1 and CDR2: MDHEN, SYDVKM.

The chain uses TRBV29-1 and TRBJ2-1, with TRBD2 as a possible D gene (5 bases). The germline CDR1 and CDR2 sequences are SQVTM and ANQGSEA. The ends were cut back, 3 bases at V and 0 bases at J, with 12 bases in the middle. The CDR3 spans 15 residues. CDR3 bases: TGCAGCGTTGATGGGAGCGAGAGCTCCTACAATGAGCAGTTCTTC. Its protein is CSVDGSESSYNEQFF.

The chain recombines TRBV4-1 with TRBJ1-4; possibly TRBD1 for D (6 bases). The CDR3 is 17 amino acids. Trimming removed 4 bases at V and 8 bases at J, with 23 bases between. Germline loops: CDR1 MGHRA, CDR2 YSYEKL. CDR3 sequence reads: CASSPFNSQQGSEKLFF. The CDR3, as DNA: TGCGCCAGCAGCCCCTTCAATTCCCAACAGGGTTCCGAAAAACTGTTTTTT.

The CDR3 loop is CSVEDSPLLGGTDTQYF. CDR3 nucleotide sequence: TGCAGCGTTGAAGATTCCCCTTTGTTGGGGGGGACAGATACGCAGTATTTT. The chain combines TRBV29-1 with TRBJ2-3, with 7 bases matching TRBD2. The CDR3 length is 17 residues. CDR1 is SQVTM and CDR2 is ANQGSEA in the germline V gene. The V gene end was trimmed by 0 bases and the J gene end by 3 bases; junction bases not matched to a gene: 12.

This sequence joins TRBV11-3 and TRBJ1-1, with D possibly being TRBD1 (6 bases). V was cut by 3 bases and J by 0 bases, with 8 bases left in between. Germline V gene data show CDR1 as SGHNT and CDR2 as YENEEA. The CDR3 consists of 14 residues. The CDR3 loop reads CASSFTGMNTEAFF. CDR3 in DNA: TGTGCCAGCAGCTTTACAGGGATGAACACTGAAGCTTTCTTT.